The rows below give T cell receptor beta chains drawn from one sample of a study of T cells in Graves' hyperthyroidism and ophthalmopathy. TCRdb ran MiXCR on the multiplex PCR reads and lists one entry per CDR3 protein. This table has about 570,000 distinct CDR3 sequences, around 46% appearing once. The sample consisted of peripheral blood or thyroid tissue (not recorded which). Every receptor here comes from an adult woman with Graves' disease, either hyperthyroidism or ophthalmopathy (not recorded which). The CDR3 runs from the conserved cysteine through the conserved F or W. A D gene is named only where the DNA matches it firmly. Size is omitted from some rows. Given values are once, few, many or a class for expanded clones.

clone_size	d_call	v_call	j_call	cdr3_aa	cdr3_nt
.	.	TRBV7-2	TRBJ1-2	CASSVAGDSSGYTF	TGTGCCAGCAGCGTAGCCGGGGATAGCAGTGGCTACACCTTC
few	.	TRBV29-1	TRBJ2-5	CSVGGFETQYF	TGCAGCGTTGGGGGTTTTGAGACCCAGTACTTC
.	.	TRBV10-3	TRBJ1-1	CAISDLAANTEAFF	TGTGCCATCAGTGATTTGGCAGCGAACACTGAAGCTTTCTTT
.	.	TRBV19	TRBJ2-5	CASRREYQETQYF	TGTGCCAGTCGGCGAGAGTACCAAGAGACCCAGTACTTC
many	.	TRBV3-1	TRBJ2-6	CASSPSTGANVLTF	TGTGCCAGCAGCCCCTCCACTGGGGCCAACGTCCTGACTTTC
few	.	TRBV2	TRBJ1-6	CASSQTLHF	TGTGCCAGCAGCCAAACCCTCCACTTT
many	.	TRBV2	TRBJ1-5	CASSAGGRFQPQHF	TGTGCCAGCAGTGCTGGGGGGCGGTTTCAGCCCCAGCATTTT
few	TRBD1	TRBV30	TRBJ1-2	CAWIRGVGEENGYTF	TGTGCCTGGATCAGGGGGGTAGGGGAGGAGAATGGCTACACCTTC
.	TRBD1	TRBV9	TRBJ2-7	CASRGDRGGSYEQYF	TGTGCCAGCAGGGGGGACAGGGGCGGGTCCTACGAGCAGTACTTC
.	TRBD1	TRBV10-3	TRBJ1-2	CATGDRGSYTF	TGTGCCACCGGGGACAGGGGTAGCTACACCTTC
.	.	TRBV20-1	TRBJ1-6	CSASRPYNSPLHF	TGCAGTGCTTCCAGGCCCTATAATTCACCCCTCCACTTT